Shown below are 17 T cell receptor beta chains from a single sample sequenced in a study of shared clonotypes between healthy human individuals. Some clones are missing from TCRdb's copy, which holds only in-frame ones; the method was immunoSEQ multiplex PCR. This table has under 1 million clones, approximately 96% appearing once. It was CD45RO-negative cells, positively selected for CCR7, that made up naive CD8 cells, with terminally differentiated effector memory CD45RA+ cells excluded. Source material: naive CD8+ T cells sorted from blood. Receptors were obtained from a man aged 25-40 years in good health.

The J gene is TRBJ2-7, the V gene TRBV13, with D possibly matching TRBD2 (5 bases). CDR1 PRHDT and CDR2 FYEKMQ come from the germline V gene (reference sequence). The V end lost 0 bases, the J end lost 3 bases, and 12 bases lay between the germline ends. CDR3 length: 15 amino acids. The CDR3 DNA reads TGTGCCAGCAGCTTAGGGCGCGGGTTCTTCTACGAGCAGTACTTC. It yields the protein CASSLGRGFFYEQYF.

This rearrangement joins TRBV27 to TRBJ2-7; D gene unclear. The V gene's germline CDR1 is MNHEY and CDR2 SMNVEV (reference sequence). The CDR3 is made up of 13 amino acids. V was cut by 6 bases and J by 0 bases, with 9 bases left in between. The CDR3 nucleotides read TGTGCCAGCAGCCCATTGGGCTCCTACGAGCAGTACTTC. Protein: CASSPLGSYEQYF.

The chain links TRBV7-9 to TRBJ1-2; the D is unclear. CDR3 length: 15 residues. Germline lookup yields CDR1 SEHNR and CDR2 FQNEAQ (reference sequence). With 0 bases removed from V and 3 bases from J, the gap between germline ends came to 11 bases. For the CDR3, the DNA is TGTGCCAGCAGCTTAGCGGAATGGGGTTACTATGGCTACACCTTC. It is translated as CASSLAEWGYYGYTF.

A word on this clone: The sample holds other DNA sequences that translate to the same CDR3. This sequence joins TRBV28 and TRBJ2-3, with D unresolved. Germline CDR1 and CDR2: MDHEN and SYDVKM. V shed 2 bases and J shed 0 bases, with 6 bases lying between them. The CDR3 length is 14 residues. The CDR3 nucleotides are TGTGCCAGCAGTTTAAGGCAGAGCACAGATACGCAGTATTTT. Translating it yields CASSLRQSTDTQYF.

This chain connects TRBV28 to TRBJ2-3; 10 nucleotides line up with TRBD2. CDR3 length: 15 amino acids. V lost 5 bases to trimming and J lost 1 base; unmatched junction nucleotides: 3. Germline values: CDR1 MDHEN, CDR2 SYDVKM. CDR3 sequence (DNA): TGTGCCAGCAGTCCGGGACTAGCGCGCACAGATACGCAGTATTTT. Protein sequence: CASSPGLARTDTQYF.

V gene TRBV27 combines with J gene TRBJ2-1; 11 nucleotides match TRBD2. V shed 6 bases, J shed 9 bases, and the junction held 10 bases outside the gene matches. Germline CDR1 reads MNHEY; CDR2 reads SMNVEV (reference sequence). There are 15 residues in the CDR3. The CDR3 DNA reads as TGTGCCAGCAGCACCGGGACTAGCGGACGGAGTGAGCAGTTCTTC. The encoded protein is CASSTGTSGRSEQFF.

CDR3 residues: CASTHEEGGLLNQPQHF. The CDR3 region has the DNA TGTGCCAGTACCCATGAGGAGGGGGGCTTGCTGAATCAGCCCCAGCATTTT. The chain couples TRBV19 to TRBJ1-5, with D possibly being TRBD1 (6 bases). Trimming shortened V by 7 bases and J by 4 bases, and 23 bases separated the two germline ends. The CDR3 totals 17 residues. From germline, CDR1 is LNHDA and CDR2 SQIVND (reference sequence).

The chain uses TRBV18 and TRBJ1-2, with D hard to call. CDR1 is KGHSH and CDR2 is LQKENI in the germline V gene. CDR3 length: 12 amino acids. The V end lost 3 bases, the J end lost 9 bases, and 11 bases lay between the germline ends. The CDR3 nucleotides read TGTGCCAGCTCACCCGCTTCCGAGAGCTACACCTTC. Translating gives CASSPASESYTF.

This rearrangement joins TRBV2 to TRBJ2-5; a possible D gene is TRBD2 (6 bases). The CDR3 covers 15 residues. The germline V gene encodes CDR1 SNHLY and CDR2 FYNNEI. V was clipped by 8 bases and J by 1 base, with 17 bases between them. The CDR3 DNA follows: TGTGCCAGCTTCAAGGGTAGCGGAGCCCAAGAGACCCAGTACTTC. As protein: CASFKGSGAQETQYF.

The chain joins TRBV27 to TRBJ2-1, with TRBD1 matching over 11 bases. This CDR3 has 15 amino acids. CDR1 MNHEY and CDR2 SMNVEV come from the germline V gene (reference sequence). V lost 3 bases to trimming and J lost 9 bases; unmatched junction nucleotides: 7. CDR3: CASSFGQGAEVEQFF. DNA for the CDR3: TGTGCCAGCAGTTTTGGACAGGGGGCTGAGGTTGAGCAGTTCTTC.

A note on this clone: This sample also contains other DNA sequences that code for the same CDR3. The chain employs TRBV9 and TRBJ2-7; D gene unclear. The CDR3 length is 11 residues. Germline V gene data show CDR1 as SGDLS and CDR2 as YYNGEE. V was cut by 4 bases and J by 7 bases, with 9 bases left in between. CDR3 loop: CASSPGGEQYF. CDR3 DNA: TGTGCCAGCAGCCCGGGTGGGGAGCAGTACTTC.

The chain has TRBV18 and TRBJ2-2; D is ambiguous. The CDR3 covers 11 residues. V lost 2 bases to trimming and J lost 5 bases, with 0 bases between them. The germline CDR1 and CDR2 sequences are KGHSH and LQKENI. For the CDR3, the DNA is TGTGCCAGCTCACCAACCGGGGAGCTGTTTTTT. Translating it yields CASSPTGELFF.

The CDR3: CASSEGDAGYTYEQYF. The DNA for the CDR3 is TGTGCCAGCAGTGAAGGGGATGCGGGCTACACCTACGAGCAGTACTTC. The J gene is TRBJ2-7, the V gene TRBV2; TRBD2 is a possible D gene (5 bases). The CDR3 totals 16 residues. Germline values: CDR1 SNHLY, CDR2 FYNNEI. With 1 base removed from V and 2 bases from J, the gap between germline ends came to 15 bases.

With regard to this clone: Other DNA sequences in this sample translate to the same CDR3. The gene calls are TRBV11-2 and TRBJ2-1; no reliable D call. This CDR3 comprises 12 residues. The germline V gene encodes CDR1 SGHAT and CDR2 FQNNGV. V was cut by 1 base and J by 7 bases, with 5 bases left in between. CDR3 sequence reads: CASSLVLNEQFF. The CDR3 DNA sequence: TGTGCCAGCAGCTTAGTTTTGAATGAGCAGTTCTTC.

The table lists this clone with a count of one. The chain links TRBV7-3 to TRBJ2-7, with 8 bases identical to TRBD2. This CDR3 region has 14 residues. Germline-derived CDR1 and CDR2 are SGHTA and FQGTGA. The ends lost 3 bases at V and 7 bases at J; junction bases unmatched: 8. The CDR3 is CASSLGLGAGEQYF. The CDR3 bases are TGTGCCAGCAGCTTGGGACTAGGAGCGGGGGAGCAGTACTTC. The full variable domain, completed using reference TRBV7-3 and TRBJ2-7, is GAGVSQTPSNKVTEKGKYVELRCDPISGHTALYWYRQSLGQGPEFLIYFQGTGAADDSGLPNDRFFAVRPEGSVSTLKIQRTERGDSAVYLCASSLGLGAGEQYFGPGTRLTVT.

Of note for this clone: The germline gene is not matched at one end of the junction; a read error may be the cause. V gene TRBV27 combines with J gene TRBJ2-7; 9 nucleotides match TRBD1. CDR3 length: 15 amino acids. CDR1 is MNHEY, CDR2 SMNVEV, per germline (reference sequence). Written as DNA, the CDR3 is TGTGCCAGTAGTTTATCTACAGGGGGCTATTACGAGCAGTACTTC. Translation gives CASSLSTGGYYEQYF.

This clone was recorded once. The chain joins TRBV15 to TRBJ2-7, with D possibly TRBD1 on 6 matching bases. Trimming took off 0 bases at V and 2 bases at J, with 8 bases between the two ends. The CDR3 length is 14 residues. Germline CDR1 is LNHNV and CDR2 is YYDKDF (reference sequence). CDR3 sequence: CATSRDKGAYEQYF. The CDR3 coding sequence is TGTGCCACCAGCAGAGATAAGGGGGCCTACGAGCAGTACTTC.